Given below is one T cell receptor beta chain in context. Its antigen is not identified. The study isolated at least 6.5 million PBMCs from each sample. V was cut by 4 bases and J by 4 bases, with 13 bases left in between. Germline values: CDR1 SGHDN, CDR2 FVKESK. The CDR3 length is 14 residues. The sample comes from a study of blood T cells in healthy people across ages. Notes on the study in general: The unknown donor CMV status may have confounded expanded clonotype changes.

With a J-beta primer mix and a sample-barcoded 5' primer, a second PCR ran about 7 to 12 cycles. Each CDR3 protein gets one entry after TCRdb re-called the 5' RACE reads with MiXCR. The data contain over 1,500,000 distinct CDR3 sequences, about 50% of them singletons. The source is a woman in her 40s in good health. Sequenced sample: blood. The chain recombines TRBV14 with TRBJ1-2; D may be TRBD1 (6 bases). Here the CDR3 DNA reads TGTGCCAGCAGCCCCTACCTGGACAGCTATGGCTACACCTTC. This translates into CASSPYLDSYGYTF.